What follows is one T cell receptor beta chain and its context. As yet, its antigen is unknown. Each CDR3 protein gets one entry after TCRdb re-called the reads with MiXCR. The sample has 650,000 to 850,000 distinct CDR3 sequences, about 28% seen once. The data stem from a study of T cell repertoires in cytomegalovirus infection. Across the whole study: In public TCR beta signatures, there were indications of both CMV infection and matching HLA type.

Germline V gene data show CDR1 as MNHEY and CDR2 as SVGAGI. Trimming removed 5 bases from V and 4 bases from J, with 9 bases in between. This CDR3 has 13 residues. The clonotype comes from a human donor in good health (CMV status not recorded). Some clones in this sample may be carry-over from other donors' samples. The specimen comprised cultured CD8+ T cells from PBMCs, sampled from culture after CMV antigen stimulation. This rearrangement joins TRBV6-5 to TRBJ1-5, with D uncertain. CDR3 nucleotides: TGTGCCAGCAGTAGTCATGTAAATCAGCCCCAGCATTTT. Translation gives CASSSHVNQPQHF.